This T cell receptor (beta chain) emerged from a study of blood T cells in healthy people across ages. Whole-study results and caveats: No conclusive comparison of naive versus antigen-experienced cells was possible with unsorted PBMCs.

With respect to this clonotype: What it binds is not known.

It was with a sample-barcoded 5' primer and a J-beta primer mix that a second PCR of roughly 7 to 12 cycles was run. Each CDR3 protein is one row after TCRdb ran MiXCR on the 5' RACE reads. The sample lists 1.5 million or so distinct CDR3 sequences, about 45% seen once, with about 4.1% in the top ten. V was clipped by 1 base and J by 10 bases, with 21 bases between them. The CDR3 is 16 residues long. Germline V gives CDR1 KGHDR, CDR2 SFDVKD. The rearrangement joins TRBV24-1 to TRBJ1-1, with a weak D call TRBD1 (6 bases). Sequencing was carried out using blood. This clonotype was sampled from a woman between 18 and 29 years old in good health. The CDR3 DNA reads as TGTGCCACCAGTGATTTAAAGGGCAGGGGACATAAGGGAGCTTTCTTT. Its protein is CATSDLKGRGHKGAFF.